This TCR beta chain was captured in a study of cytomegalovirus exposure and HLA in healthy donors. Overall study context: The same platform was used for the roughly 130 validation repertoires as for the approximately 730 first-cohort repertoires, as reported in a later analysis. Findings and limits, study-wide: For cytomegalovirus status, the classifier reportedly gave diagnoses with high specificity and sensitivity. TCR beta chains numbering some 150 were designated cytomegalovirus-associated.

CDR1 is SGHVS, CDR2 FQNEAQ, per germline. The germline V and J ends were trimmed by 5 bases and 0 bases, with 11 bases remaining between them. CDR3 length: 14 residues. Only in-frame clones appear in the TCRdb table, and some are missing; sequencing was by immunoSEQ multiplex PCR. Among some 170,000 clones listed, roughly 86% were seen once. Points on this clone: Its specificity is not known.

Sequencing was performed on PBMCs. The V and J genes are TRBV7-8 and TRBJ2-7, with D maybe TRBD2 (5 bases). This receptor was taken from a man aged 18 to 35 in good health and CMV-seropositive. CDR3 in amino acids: CASSPAGLSYEQYF. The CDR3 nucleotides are TGTGCCAGCAGCCCCGCGGGCCTCTCCTACGAGCAGTACTTC.